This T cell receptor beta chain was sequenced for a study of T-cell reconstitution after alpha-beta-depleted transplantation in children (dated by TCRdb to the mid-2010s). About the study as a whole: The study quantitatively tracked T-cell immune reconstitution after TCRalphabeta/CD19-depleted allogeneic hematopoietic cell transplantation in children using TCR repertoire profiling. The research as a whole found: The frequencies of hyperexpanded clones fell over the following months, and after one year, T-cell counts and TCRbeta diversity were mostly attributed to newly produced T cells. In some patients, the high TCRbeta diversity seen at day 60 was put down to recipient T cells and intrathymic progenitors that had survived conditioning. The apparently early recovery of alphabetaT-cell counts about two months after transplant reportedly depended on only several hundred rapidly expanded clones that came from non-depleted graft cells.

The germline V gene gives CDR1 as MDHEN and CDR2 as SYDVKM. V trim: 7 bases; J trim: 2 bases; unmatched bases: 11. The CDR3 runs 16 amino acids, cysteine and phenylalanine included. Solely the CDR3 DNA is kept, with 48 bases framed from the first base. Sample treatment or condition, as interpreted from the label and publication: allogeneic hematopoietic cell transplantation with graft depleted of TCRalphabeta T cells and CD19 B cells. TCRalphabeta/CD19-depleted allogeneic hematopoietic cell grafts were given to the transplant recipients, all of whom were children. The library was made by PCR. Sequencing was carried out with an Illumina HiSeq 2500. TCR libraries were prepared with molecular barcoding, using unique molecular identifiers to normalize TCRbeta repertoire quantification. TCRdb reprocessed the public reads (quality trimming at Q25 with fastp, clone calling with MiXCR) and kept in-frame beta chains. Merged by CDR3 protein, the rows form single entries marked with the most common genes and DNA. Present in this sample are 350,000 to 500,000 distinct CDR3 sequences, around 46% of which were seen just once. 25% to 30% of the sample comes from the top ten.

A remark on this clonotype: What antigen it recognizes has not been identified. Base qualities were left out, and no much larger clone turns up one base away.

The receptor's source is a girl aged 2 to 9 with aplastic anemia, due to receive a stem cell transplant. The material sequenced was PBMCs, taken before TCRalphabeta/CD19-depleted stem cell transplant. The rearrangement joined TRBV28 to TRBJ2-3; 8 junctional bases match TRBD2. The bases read TGTGCCAGCACCCCATCGCGGGGGGCGGTCACAGATACGCAGTATTTT. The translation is CASTPSRGAVTDTQYF.